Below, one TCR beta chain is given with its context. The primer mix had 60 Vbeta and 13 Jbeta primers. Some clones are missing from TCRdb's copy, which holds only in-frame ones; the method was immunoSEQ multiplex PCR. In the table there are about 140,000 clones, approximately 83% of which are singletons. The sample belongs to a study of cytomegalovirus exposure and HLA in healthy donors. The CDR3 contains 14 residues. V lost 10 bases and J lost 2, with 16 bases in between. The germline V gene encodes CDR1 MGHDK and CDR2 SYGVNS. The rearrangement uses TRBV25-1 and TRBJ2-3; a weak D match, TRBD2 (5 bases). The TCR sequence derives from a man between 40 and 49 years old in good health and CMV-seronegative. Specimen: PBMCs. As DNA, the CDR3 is TGTGCCACTTCTGACTACTTAACCACAGATACGCAGTATTTT. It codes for CATSDYLTTDTQYF.